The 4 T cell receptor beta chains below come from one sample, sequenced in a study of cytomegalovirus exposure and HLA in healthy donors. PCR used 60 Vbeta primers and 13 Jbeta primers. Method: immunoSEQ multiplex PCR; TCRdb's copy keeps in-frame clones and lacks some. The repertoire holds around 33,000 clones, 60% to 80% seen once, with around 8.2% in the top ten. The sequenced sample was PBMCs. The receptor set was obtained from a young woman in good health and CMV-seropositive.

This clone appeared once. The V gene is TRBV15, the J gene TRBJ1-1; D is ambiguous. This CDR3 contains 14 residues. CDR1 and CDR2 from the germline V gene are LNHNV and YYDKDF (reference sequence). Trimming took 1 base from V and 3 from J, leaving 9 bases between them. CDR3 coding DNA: TGTGCCACCAGCAGAGGCATTCGGTACACTGAAGCTTTCTTT. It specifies CATSRGIRYTEAFF.

Here the CDR3 reads CASSLVSGGRGAFF. The CDR3 nucleotides are TGTGCCAGCAGCTTAGTGAGCGGTGGCAGGGGAGCTTTCTTT. The chain recombines TRBV11-1 with TRBJ1-1; the D gene is possibly TRBD1 (6 bases). The germline V and J ends were trimmed by 1 base and 10 bases, with 16 bases remaining between them. Per germline, CDR1 SGHAT and CDR2 FQDESV (reference sequence). This CDR3 contains 14 residues.

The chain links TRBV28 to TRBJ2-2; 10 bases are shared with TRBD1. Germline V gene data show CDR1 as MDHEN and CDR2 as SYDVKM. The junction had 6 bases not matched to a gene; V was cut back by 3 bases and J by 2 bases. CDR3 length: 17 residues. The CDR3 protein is CASSFSGTGDNTGELFF. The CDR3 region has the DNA TGTGCCAGCAGTTTCTCCGGGACAGGGGACAACACCGGGGAGCTGTTTTTT.

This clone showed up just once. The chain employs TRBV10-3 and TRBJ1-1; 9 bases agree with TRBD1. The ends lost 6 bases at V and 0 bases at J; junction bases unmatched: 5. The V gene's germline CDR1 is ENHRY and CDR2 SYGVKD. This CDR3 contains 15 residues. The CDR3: CAIRDRGLMNTEAFF. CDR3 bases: TGTGCCATCAGGGACAGGGGTCTAATGAACACTGAAGCTTTCTTT.